This entry concerns a single TCR beta chain. Its matching antigen is unknown. This sample is part of a study of cytomegalovirus exposure and HLA in healthy donors. At the level of the study: Ancestry clustering placed 81% of around 400 genotyped donors in the Caucasian-associated cluster.

Primers for the PCR totalled 60 Vbeta and 13 Jbeta. Sequencing was performed with immunoSEQ multiplex PCR; in TCRdb, only in-frame clones are kept and a portion is missing. The table has around 150,000 clones, 82% seen once. Study-level findings and limits: In a later analysis, CMV-associated beta chains were mostly HLA-associated, it appeared. A later analysis linked a missense variant in DCLRE1C to the trimming of TCR beta V and J genes.

This TCR derives from a male donor in good health and CMV-seropositive. The sequencing input was PBMCs.

The CDR3 loop is CASSHRGSYEQYF. The CDR3 nucleotides read TGTGCCAGCAGCCACAGGGGATCCTACGAGCAGTACTTC. The J gene is TRBJ2-7, the V gene TRBV14; TRBD1 might be the D (6 bases). The CDR3 loop spans 13 amino acids. V lost 3 bases and J lost 1, with 7 bases in between. Germline V CDR1 and CDR2: SGHDN, FVKESK.